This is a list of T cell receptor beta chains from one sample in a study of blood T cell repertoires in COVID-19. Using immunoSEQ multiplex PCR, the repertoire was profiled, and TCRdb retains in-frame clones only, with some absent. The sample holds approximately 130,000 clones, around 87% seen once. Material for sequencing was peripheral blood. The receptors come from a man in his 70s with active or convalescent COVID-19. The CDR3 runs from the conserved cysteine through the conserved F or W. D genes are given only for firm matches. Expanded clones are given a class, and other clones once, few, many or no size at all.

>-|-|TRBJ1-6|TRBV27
TGTGCCAGCAAGCGGAGGCAGGGAGGAGACTCACCCCTCCACTTT
CASKRRQGGDSPLHF
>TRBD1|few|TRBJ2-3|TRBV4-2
TGTGCCAGCAGCCAGGGGACAGGCACAGATACGCAGTATTTT
CASSQGTGTDTQYF
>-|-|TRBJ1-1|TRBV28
TGTGCCAGCAGTGCCGGAGAGGAGACTGAAGCTTTCTTT
CASSAGEETEAFF
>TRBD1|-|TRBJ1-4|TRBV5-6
TGTGCCAGCAGCAGGGACAGTGAAAAACTGTTTTTT
CASSRDSEKLFF
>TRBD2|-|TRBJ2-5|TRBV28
TGTGCCAGCAGTTTGACGGGAGGCGGAATTGAGACCCAGTACTTC
CASSLTGGGIETQYF
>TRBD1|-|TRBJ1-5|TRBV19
TGTGCCAGTAGTCCACAGGGGAATCAGCCCCAGCATTTT
CASSPQGNQPQHF
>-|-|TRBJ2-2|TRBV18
TGTGCCAGCTCACCACTCCAGGGGGGGAACACCGGGGAGCTGTTTTTT
CASSPLQGGNTGELFF
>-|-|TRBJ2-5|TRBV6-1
TGTGCCAGCAGTGAAGTGACAGGAACCTACCAAGAGACCCAGTACTTC
CASSEVTGTYQETQYF
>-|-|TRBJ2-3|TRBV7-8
TGTGCCAGCTGCCCAGCCAATACAGATACGCAGTATTTT
CASCPANTDTQYF
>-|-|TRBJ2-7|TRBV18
TGTGCCAGCTCACCTGTGGAGACCTACGAGCAGTACTTC
CASSPVETYEQYF
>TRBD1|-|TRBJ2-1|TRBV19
TGTGCCAGTAGTATTGGGGACAGGGATGACAATGAGCAGTTCTTC
CASSIGDRDDNEQFF
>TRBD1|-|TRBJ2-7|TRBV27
TGTGCCAGCAGTTCTTGGACAGGGGACCACGAGCAGTACTTC
CASSSWTGDHEQYF
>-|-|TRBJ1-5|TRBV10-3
TGTGCCATCAGAGAGACAGGGCCCCAGCATTTT
CAIRETGPQHF
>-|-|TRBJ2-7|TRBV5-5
TGTGCCAGCAGCTTGGACAGATACTACGAGCAGTACTTC
CASSLDRYYEQYF
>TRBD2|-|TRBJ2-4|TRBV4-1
TGCGCCAGCAGCCAAGGGGACCCAGCGGGGGGACGAGGGGACATTCAGTACTTC
CASSQGDPAGGRGDIQYF
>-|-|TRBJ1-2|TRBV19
TGTGCCAGCACTCCTTCCCTACAGGGCACCTATGGCTACACCTTC
CASTPSLQGTYGYTF
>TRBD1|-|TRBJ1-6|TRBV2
TGTGCCAGCAGTGAACAGGGGGCCTTGTCACCCCTCCACTTT
CASSEQGALSPLHF
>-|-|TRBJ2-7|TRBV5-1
TGCGCCAGCAGCTTGGCCTCCCAGGGGGAGCAGTACTTC
CASSLASQGEQYF
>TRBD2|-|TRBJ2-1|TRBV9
TGTGCCAGCAGCGTAGGGCGGGAGAGCCACAATGAGCAGTTCTTC
CASSVGRESHNEQFF
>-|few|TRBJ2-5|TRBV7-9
TGTGCCAGCAGCCATCCACGGGGGACCCAAGAGACCCAGTACTTC
CASSHPRGTQETQYF
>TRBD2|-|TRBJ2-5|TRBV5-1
TGCGCCAGCAGCTCCACCGTGGCTAGCGGGGAGACCCAGTACTTC
CASSSTVASGETQYF
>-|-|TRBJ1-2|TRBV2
TGTGCCAGCAGTGAACAGGGCTACTATGGCTACACCTTC
CASSEQGYYGYTF
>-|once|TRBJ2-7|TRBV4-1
TGCGCCAGCAGCGACTCTTACCAGGGTGGCGAGCAGTACTTC
CASSDSYQGGEQYF
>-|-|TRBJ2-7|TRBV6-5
TGTGCCAGCAGGTACTCGACACCATCCTACGAGCAGTACTTC
CASRYSTPSYEQYF
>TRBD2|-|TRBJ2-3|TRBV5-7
TGTGCCAGCAGCCCGACCAGCGGGAGGGTAACAGATACGCAGTATTTT
CASSPTSGRVTDTQYF
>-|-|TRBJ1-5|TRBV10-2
TGCGCCAGCAACGGAGCCCGCAATCAGCCCCAGCATTTT
CASNGARNQPQHF
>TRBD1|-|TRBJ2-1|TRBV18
TGTGCCAGCTCGCCCGGGACAGGGTCATACAATGAGCAGTTCTTC
CASSPGTGSYNEQFF
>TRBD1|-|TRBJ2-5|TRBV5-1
TGCGCCAGCAGCTTACAGGGGCAAGAGACCCAGTACTTC
CASSLQGQETQYF
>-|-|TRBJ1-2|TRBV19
TGTGCCAGTACCGCGGGGGGGCGCGGGTATGGCTACACCTTC
CASTAGGRGYGYTF
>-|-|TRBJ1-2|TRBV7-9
TGTGCCAGCAGCTTAGCGGGGAGGTTCGAAGATGGCTACACCTTC
CASSLAGRFEDGYTF
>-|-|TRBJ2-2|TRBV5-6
TGTGCCAGCAGCGCCTATTTGGGGGAGCTGTTTTTT
CASSAYLGELFF
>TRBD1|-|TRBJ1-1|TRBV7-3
TGTGCCAGCAGCTCAAAGACAGGGATGAACACTGAAGCTTTCTTT
CASSSKTGMNTEAFF
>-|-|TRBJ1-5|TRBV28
TGTGCCAGCAGAGGACATCTCATCCAGCCCCAGCATTTT
CASRGHLIQPQHF
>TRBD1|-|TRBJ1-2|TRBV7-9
TGTGCCAGCAGCCGACAGGGGGATAATGGCTACACCTTC
CASSRQGDNGYTF
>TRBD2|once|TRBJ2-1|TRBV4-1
TGCGCCAGCAGCCACAGCGGGAGAGAAAATGAGCAGTTCTTC
CASSHSGRENEQFF
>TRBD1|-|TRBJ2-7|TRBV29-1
TGCAGCGTGTATGCGGGCGGGACAGGGGTATCCTACGAGCAGTACTTC
CSVYAGGTGVSYEQYF
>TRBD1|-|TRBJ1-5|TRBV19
TGTGCCAGTAGTCCCCAAGGACAGGGGATTAATCAGCCCCAGCATTTT
CASSPQGQGINQPQHF
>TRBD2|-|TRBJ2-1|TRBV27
TGTGCCAGCAGTTCGGGACTAGCGGGATACAATGAGCAGTTCTTC
CASSSGLAGYNEQFF